A single sample is the source of the 30 T cell receptor beta chains below, sequenced in a study of identical twins. TCRdb redid the calling of the 5' RACE reads with MiXCR, one entry per CDR3 protein. There are 400,000 to 550,000 distinct CDR3 sequences in the sample; approximately 24% occur only once, and around 3% lies in the top ten. The sample also formed part of further work on T cells expressing NK-cell markers.

The sample comprised CD4+ T cells sorted from blood. The receptor source for this set is a woman under 30 in good health.

This clonotype occurred a few times. The chain uses TRBV4-3 and TRBJ2-2; no clear D. Germline V gene data show CDR1 as LGHNA and CDR2 as YSLEER. V gave up 0 bases and J gave up 4 bases, with 6 bases separating them. The CDR3 loop spans 14 amino acids. The CDR3 is CASSQEAVTGELFF. The DNA of the CDR3 is TGCGCCAGCAGCCAAGAAGCAGTCACCGGGGAGCTGTTTTTT.

The CDR3, as DNA: TGTGCCAGCAGTTTGACGCGATATAATCAGCCCCAGCATTTT. Amino acid sequence: CASSLTRYNQPQHF. V and J are TRBV12-3 or TRBV12-4 and TRBJ1-5; unclear D gene. This CDR3 comprises 14 residues. Trimming took off 3 bases at V and 4 bases at J, with 10 bases between the two ends.

This clonotype has a handful of counts. The J gene is TRBJ2-7, the V gene TRBV5-1; D is unresolved. This CDR3 region has 12 residues. The V end was cut by 4 bases, the J end by 0 bases, with 5 bases between. Germline loops: CDR1 SGHRS, CDR2 YFSETQ. The CDR3 loop is CASSDTSYEQYF. CDR3 DNA sequence: TGCGCCAGCAGCGACACCTCCTACGAGCAGTACTTC. Together with reference TRBV5-1 and TRBJ2-7, the CDR3 gives the full variable domain: KAGVTQTPRYLIKTRGQQVTLSCSPISGHRSVSWYQQTPGQGLQFLFEYFSETQRNKGNFPGRFSGRQFSNSRSEMNVSTLELGDSALYLCASSDTSYEQYFGPGTRLTVT.

V gene TRBV6-2 or TRBV6-3 combines with J gene TRBJ2-3, with a tentative D call TRBD1 (5 bases). The germline V gene has CDR1 MNHEY and CDR2 SVGEGT. The CDR3 is 18 residues long. Deletions cut 7 bases from V and 3 bases from J, with 26 bases between. CDR3 DNA sequence: TGTGCCAGCAACCCAGGCAGGGCTGGATCGGGCCCGACAGATACGCAGTATTTT. As protein: CASNPGRAGSGPTDTQYF.

The CDR3 nucleotides read TGTGCCAGTAGCAGACAGGGGAACGAGCAGTACTTC. It translates to CASSRQGNEQYF. The genes are TRBV19 and TRBJ2-7; 8 bases align to TRBD1. From germline, CDR1 is LNHDA and CDR2 SQIVND (reference sequence). The CDR3 has 12 amino acids. The V gene end was trimmed by 6 bases and the J gene end by 5 bases; junction bases not matched to a gene: 3.

There are a few counts of this clonotype. This sequence joins TRBV7-2 and TRBJ2-1; no clear D. CDR3 length: 14 amino acids. Trimming removed 8 bases from V and 10 bases from J, with 21 bases in between. Germline CDR1 and CDR2: SGHTA and FQGNSA. The CDR3 loop reads CASGSPGSRGEQFF. Here the CDR3 DNA reads TGTGCCAGCGGATCACCGGGCTCTAGAGGCGAGCAGTTCTTC.

The chain joins TRBV5-1 to TRBJ2-7; D is unclear. This CDR3 has 15 amino acids. Germline loops: CDR1 SGHRS, CDR2 YFSETQ. V was trimmed by 1 base and J by 1 base, leaving 12 bases between them. The CDR3, as DNA: TGCGCCAGCAGCTTGCATTCCCAGCGATCCTACGAGCAGTACTTC. Amino acid sequence: CASSLHSQRSYEQYF.

The sample holds one count of this clonotype. The gene calls are TRBV27 and TRBJ2-5, with TRBD2 as a possible D gene (7 bases). The V end was cut by 8 bases, the J end by 7 bases, with 20 bases between. Germline CDR1 reads MNHEY; CDR2 reads SMNVEV (reference sequence). The length of the CDR3 is 14 residues. In DNA, the CDR3 is TGTGCCAGCCGACTCCGGGGGGCCGGAGGGACCCAGTACTTC. This codes for CASRLRGAGGTQYF.

The chain couples TRBV20-1 to TRBJ2-7; TRBD2 agrees at 13 bases. The V segment lost 6 bases and the J segment 2 bases; nucleotides outside the gene matches: 7. Germline V gives CDR1 DFQATT, CDR2 SNEGSKA (reference sequence). The CDR3 loop spans 15 amino acids. In nucleotides, the CDR3 is TGCAGTGCCTATCCACTAGCGGGAGGGCCCTACGAGCAGTACTTC. This gives the protein CSAYPLAGGPYEQYF.

Only a few counts were recorded for this clonotype. The CDR3 here is CSASSGIGETQYF. The CDR3 DNA follows: TGCAGTGCTAGTTCAGGAATCGGTGAGACCCAGTACTTC. The chain is built from TRBV20-1 and TRBJ2-5; D gene ambiguous. Germline assignment: CDR1 DFQATT and CDR2 SNEGSKA (reference sequence). The CDR3 extends over 13 amino acids. V was shortened by 3 bases and J by 5 bases, with 13 bases between the two germline ends.

This clonotype was seen more than once but under ten times. The chain links TRBV10-3 to TRBJ2-2; a possible D gene is TRBD1 (5 bases). There are 13 residues in the CDR3. Trimming took off 8 bases at V and 5 bases at J, with 12 bases between the two ends. Germline CDR1 ENHRY, CDR2 SYGVKD. The CDR3 nucleotides are TGTGCCATCGGCAGGGATCGGACCGGGGAGCTGTTTTTT. This sequence encodes CAIGRDRTGELFF.

The chain has TRBV5-1 and TRBJ2-1; no firm D call. There are 16 residues in the CDR3. V lost 2 bases to trimming and J lost 2 bases, with 14 bases between them. The germline CDR1 and CDR2 sequences are SGHRS and YFSETQ. CDR3 in amino acids: CASSFQVQVPYNEQFF. CDR3 in DNA: TGCGCCAGCAGCTTCCAAGTCCAGGTGCCCTACAATGAGCAGTTCTTC.

A word on this clonotype: Mismatch with germline at one junction end may stem from a read error. The rearrangement links TRBV7-6 to TRBJ2-1, with D unclear. Germline assignment: CDR1 SGHVS and CDR2 FNYEAQ. CDR3 length: 13 residues. DNA of the CDR3: TGTGCCAGCAGCTTACGACCCTACACTGAGCAGTTCTTC. Its translation: CASSLRPYTEQFF.

The chain couples TRBV12-5 to TRBJ2-1; D gene uncertain. CDR1 is LGHNT and CDR2 is FRNRAP in the germline V gene. The V end lost 2 bases, the J end lost 3 bases, and 17 bases lay between the germline ends. The CDR3 extends over 17 amino acids. The CDR3 bases are TGTGCTAGTGGTTTGAGGGCGAACCGGCCTCACTACAATGAGCAGTTCTTC. This encodes CASGLRANRPHYNEQFF.

The rearrangement links TRBV2 to TRBJ2-5; 8 bases are shared with TRBD1. The CDR3 loop spans 12 amino acids. CDR1 SNHLY and CDR2 FYNNEI come from the germline V gene. Trimming removed 6 bases from V and 7 bases from J; junction bases left unmatched: 4. The CDR3 is CASSDRGLTQYF. CDR3 nucleotides: TGTGCCAGCAGCGACAGGGGATTGACCCAGTACTTC.

The gene calls are TRBV7-2 and TRBJ2-1; 7 bases line up with TRBD2. The germline gives CDR1 SGHTA, CDR2 FQGNSA. This CDR3 contains 15 residues. The V segment lost 5 bases and the J segment 3 bases; nucleotides outside the gene matches: 7. For the CDR3, the DNA is TGTGCCAGCAGCCCGCGGGGCGGGGGCTACAATGAGCAGTTCTTC. Protein sequence: CASSPRGGGYNEQFF.

There are a few counts of this clonotype. The chain has TRBV6-5 and TRBJ1-1; D gene uncertain. This CDR3 has 14 residues. With 2 bases removed from V and 1 base from J, the gap between germline ends came to 8 bases. Per germline, CDR1 MNHEY and CDR2 SVGAGI. The CDR3 nucleotides are TGTGCCAGCAGTTACCGTCAGCAGAACACTGAAGCTTTCTTT. Protein sequence: CASSYRQQNTEAFF.

The chain couples TRBV18 to TRBJ2-1; 7 positions agree with TRBD1. V gave up 2 bases and J gave up 3 bases; unmatched junction bases: 4. Germline V gene lookup returns CDR1 KGHSH and CDR2 LQKENI. The CDR3 loop spans 15 amino acids. CDR3 DNA sequence: TGTGCCAGCTCACCAGACAGGGCTGGCTACAATGAGCAGTTCTTC. It translates to CASSPDRAGYNEQFF.

The chain joins TRBV9 to TRBJ2-2, with D unclear. Between the trimmed V and J ends, which lost 3 bases and 4 bases, there was a span of 10 bases. CDR3 length equals 14 residues. Germline CDR1 reads SGDLS; CDR2 reads YYNGEE. The CDR3 DNA reads TGTGCCAGCAGCGCATCCCAGCGCACCGGGGAGCTGTTTTTT. Amino acids: CASSASQRTGELFF. Complete variable domain (other parts from reference TRBV9 and TRBJ2-2): DSGVTQTPKHLITATGQRVTLRCSPRSGDLSVYWYQQSLDQGLQFLIQYYNGEERAKGNILERFSAQQFPDLHSELNLSSLELGDSALYFCASSASQRTGELFFGEGSRLTVL.

The V gene is TRBV20-1, the J gene TRBJ1-1; D is ambiguous. Trimming removed 0 bases from V and 5 bases from J, with 7 bases in between. Germline V lookup: CDR1 DFQATT, CDR2 SNEGSKA (reference sequence). The CDR3 loop spans 12 amino acids. The CDR3 DNA reads TGCAGTGCTAGAGATCTGGGAACTGAAGCTTTCTTT. Protein product: CSARDLGTEAFF.

J is TRBJ2-1 and V is TRBV20-1, with D possibly being TRBD2 (6 bases). Between the trimmed V and J ends, which lost 1 base and 0 bases, there was a span of 16 bases. The CDR3 sequence is 17 residues long. CDR1 is DFQATT, CDR2 SNEGSKA, per germline (reference sequence). CDR3: CSARVSLARSSYNEQFF. Written as DNA, the CDR3 is TGCAGTGCTAGAGTAAGCCTAGCGCGGAGCTCCTACAATGAGCAGTTCTTC.

This clonotype appeared many times. This chain joins TRBV9 and TRBJ2-7; 7 bases match TRBD1. The CDR3 extends over 13 amino acids. Germline CDR1 is SGDLS and CDR2 is YYNGEE. V lost 5 bases and J lost 1; bases outside the gene matches: 3. The CDR3 here is CASSRQGSYEQYF. In DNA form, the CDR3 reads TGTGCCAGCAGTCGACAGGGATCCTACGAGCAGTACTTC.

The V and J genes are TRBV12-3 or TRBV12-4 and TRBJ2-1; D gene ambiguous. CDR3 length: 15 amino acids. The germline V and J ends were trimmed by 5 bases and 6 bases, with 17 bases remaining between them. CDR3 nucleotide sequence: TGTGCCAGCAGTCTTGCGGCCTATTCTTCCAATGAGCAGTTCTTC. Amino acid sequence: CASSLAAYSSNEQFF.

The V and J genes are TRBV20-1 and TRBJ1-1, with a tentative D call TRBD1 (5 bases). Germline CDR1 is DFQATT and CDR2 is SNEGSKA (reference sequence). V gave up 1 base and J gave up 1 base, with 10 bases separating them. The CDR3 length is 14 residues. The CDR3 DNA reads TGCAGTGCTAGAGCGGCAAGGGGGAACACTGAAGCTTTCTTT. It yields the protein CSARAARGNTEAFF.

CDR3 DNA sequence: TGTGCCAGCAGCTCTGGACAGGTCACCGGGGAGCTGTTTTTT. The encoded protein is CASSSGQVTGELFF. The chain links TRBV7-3 to TRBJ2-2, with 7 bases fitting TRBD1. The V segment lost 4 bases and the J segment 4 bases; nucleotides outside the gene matches: 3. The CDR3 totals 14 residues. Germline V gene lookup returns CDR1 SGHTA and CDR2 FQGTGA.

The chain carries TRBV12-3 or TRBV12-4 and TRBJ1-5; D not certain. The V gene lost 4 bases and the J gene lost 3 bases, with 13 bases spanning the gap. This CDR3 region has 15 residues. In DNA form, the CDR3 reads TGTGCCAGCAGTTCGAGGCCCATCCCCAATCAGCCCCAGCATTTT. Translating it yields CASSSRPIPNQPQHF.

This clonotype was counted a few times. The chain carries TRBV10-2 and TRBJ1-2; D not certain. Trimming stripped 3 bases from V and 7 bases from J, with 21 bases between. Per the germline V gene, CDR1 is WSHSY and CDR2 is SAAADI. The length of the CDR3 is 16 residues. CDR3 sequence reads: CASSDPFVANFTGYTF. As DNA, the CDR3 is TGCGCCAGCAGTGATCCATTCGTGGCAAATTTTACTGGCTACACCTTC.

This clonotype was observed a few times. The chain couples TRBV7-9 to TRBJ2-5, with D possibly matching TRBD1 (5 bases). The V gene lost 2 bases and the J gene lost 4 bases, with 14 bases spanning the gap. The V gene's germline CDR1 is SEHNR and CDR2 FQNEAQ (reference sequence). The CDR3 sequence is 15 residues long. CDR3 DNA sequence: TGTGCCAGCAGCTTAAACTCTGGGCAGGGAGAGACCCAGTACTTC. Translation gives CASSLNSGQGETQYF. The variable domain in full, completed from reference TRBV7-9 and TRBJ2-5, reads DTGVSQNPRHKITKRGQNVTFRCDPISEHNRLYWYRQTLGQGPEFLTYFQNEAQLEKSRLLSDRFSAERPKGSFSTLEIQRTEQGDSAMYLCASSLNSGQGETQYFGPGTRLLVL.

V and J are TRBV5-5 and TRBJ1-2; D uncertain. Trimming removed 0 bases at V and 4 bases at J, with 10 bases between. This CDR3 has 14 residues. Germline V gene sequence: CDR1 SGHKS, CDR2 YYEKEE (reference sequence). For the CDR3, the DNA is TGTGCCAGCAGCTTGGAGACGACACCCTATGGCTACACCTTC. This codes for CASSLETTPYGYTF.

The sample holds a few counts of this clonotype. This chain joins TRBV11-2 and TRBJ2-1, with 11 bases lining up with TRBD2. CDR1 and CDR2 from the germline V gene are SGHAT and FQNNGV. V was pared by 5 bases and J by 6 bases, with 24 bases of the junction left unmatched. This CDR3 is built from 21 residues. The CDR3, as DNA: TGTGCCAGCAGCCGCCCCACACAGGGGACTCAAACTAGCGGGAGTTTCAATGAGCAGTTCTTC. It encodes CASSRPTQGTQTSGSFNEQFF.